These 32 T cell receptor beta chains share one sample of origin, sequenced in a study of T-cell reconstitution after alpha-beta-depleted transplantation in children. During its preparation, the TCRbeta library received unique molecular identifiers. TCRdb itself ran the PCR reads through MiXCR, one entry per CDR3 protein. The sample contains a few hundred thousand distinct CDR3 sequences, 15% to 20% of which appear only once. The sample consisted of PBMCs, mostly from graft donor cells, taken 360 days after TCRalphabeta/CD19-depleted stem cell transplant. Every receptor here comes from a boy younger than two who had a stem cell transplant for Wiskott-Aldrich syndrome, so the T cells may come from the graft donor.

This clonotype was seen only once. The chain combines TRBV7-2 with TRBJ2-7; no clear D. The CDR3 contains 14 residues. The germline V and J ends were trimmed by 1 base and 5 bases, with 12 bases remaining between them. The germline V gene encodes CDR1 SGHTA and CDR2 FQGNSA. CDR3 protein: CASSLVSSAHEQYF. The CDR3 region has the DNA TGTGCCAGCAGCTTAGTTTCCAGTGCCCACGAGCAGTACTTC.

This clonotype was seen only a few times. The V call is TRBV6-5, the J call TRBJ2-3; D tentatively fits TRBD1 or TRBD2 (5 bases each). CDR3 length equals 13 residues. The ends were cut back, 0 bases at V and 6 bases at J, with 7 bases in the middle. Germline V gives CDR1 MNHEY, CDR2 SVGAGI. CDR3 nucleotides: TGTGCCAGCAGTTACTCGTGGGGGGATACGCAGTATTTT. It codes for CASSYSWGDTQYF.

The J gene is TRBJ2-7, the V gene TRBV3-1; unclear D gene. CDR3 length: 13 residues. The V gene's germline CDR1 is LGHDT and CDR2 YNNKEL (reference sequence). V shed 3 bases and J shed 1 base, with 7 bases lying between them. The CDR3 loop reads CASSHAGSYEQYF. The CDR3 nucleotides are TGTGCCAGCAGCCACGCCGGTTCCTACGAGCAGTACTTC.

This clonotype was seen many times. The rearrangement links TRBV11-2 to TRBJ2-5; 10 positions agree with TRBD2. J gave up 9 bases and V 5 bases, and 6 bases lay outside the gene matches. This CDR3 spans 13 amino acids. CDR1 and CDR2 from the germline V gene are SGHAT and FQNNGV. CDR3 sequence (DNA): TGTGCCAGCAGCGACAGCGGGAGGGGGGCCCAGTACTTC. Its protein is CASSDSGRGAQYF.

This clonotype occurred a few times. This chain connects TRBV6-1 to TRBJ1-5, with D hard to call. V was shortened by 6 bases and J by 0 bases, with 12 bases between the two germline ends. Germline CDR1 reads MNHNS; CDR2 reads SASEGT. The length of the CDR3 is 15 residues. The CDR3 protein is CASRPDGYSNQPQHF. The CDR3 DNA reads TGTGCCAGCAGGCCAGACGGGTATAGCAATCAGCCCCAGCATTTT.

This clonotype was found a few times. The J gene is TRBJ1-3, the V gene TRBV6-5; D gene uncertain. Germline V CDR1 and CDR2: MNHEY, SVGAGI. The CDR3 has 14 amino acids. V lost 2 bases to trimming and J lost 0 bases, with 5 bases between them. The DNA for the CDR3 is TGTGCCAGCAGTTACGGCAACTCTGGAAACACCATATATTTT. It specifies CASSYGNSGNTIYF.

This clonotype was recorded a few times. J is TRBJ2-2 and V is TRBV6-2 or TRBV6-3, with TRBD2 identical over 12 bases. This CDR3 spans 17 amino acids. Per germline, CDR1 MNHEY and CDR2 SVGEGT. V was pared by 2 bases and J by 5 bases, with 6 bases of the junction left unmatched. In DNA, the CDR3 is TGTGCCAGCAGTTACCCTAGCGGGAGGGTTTGGACCGGGGAGCTGTTTTTT. Translation: CASSYPSGRVWTGELFF.

This CDR3 reads CASSEILRTGELFF. CDR3 nucleotides: TGTGCCAGCAGTGAAATTTTGAGGACCGGGGAGCTGTTTTTT. The genes are TRBV6-4 and TRBJ2-2; the D is unclear. V lost 3 bases and J 5 bases, leaving 10 bases between the germline ends. The CDR3 is 14 residues long. The germline gives CDR1 MRHNA, CDR2 SNTAGT.

V is TRBV18 and J is TRBJ2-2; TRBD2 agrees at 12 bases. Germline lookup yields CDR1 KGHSH and CDR2 LQKENI. CDR3 length: 20 amino acids. V shed 4 bases and J 0 bases; nucleotides not matched to a gene: 12. The CDR3 sequence: CASSLRALLAGGANTGELFF. The CDR3 nucleotides read TGTGCCAGCTCACTCCGGGCACTACTAGCGGGAGGCGCGAACACCGGGGAGCTGTTTTTT. Drawing the rest from reference TRBV18 and TRBJ2-2, the complete variable domain is NAGVMQNPRHLVRRRGQEARLRCSPMKGHSHVYWYRQLPEEGLKFMVYLQKENIIDESGMPKERFSAEFPKEGPSILRIQQVVRGDSAAYFCASSLRALLAGGANTGELFFGEGSRLTVL.

In regard to this clonotype: Relative to the germline gene, one junction end is altered; a read error may explain this. This rearrangement joins TRBV28 to TRBJ2-2; TRBD2 matches 7 bases. Germline V lookup: CDR1 MDHEN, CDR2 SYDVKM. This CDR3 contains 13 residues. The CDR3 region is CASNLAGTGELFF. CDR3 nucleotide sequence: TGTGCCAGCAATTTAGCGGGCACCGGGGAGCTGTTTTTT.

This clonotype was recorded a few times. The chain carries TRBV10-3 and TRBJ2-1; 13 bases map to TRBD2. The junction had 3 bases not matched to a gene; V was cut back by 3 bases and J by 16 bases. CDR3 length: 12 amino acids. Looked up from germline, CDR1 is ENHRY and CDR2 is SYGVKD. CDR3 sequence reads: CAISELAGGQFF. CDR3 DNA sequence: TGTGCCATCAGTGAACTAGCGGGGGGGCAATTCTTC.

In this sample, this clonotype turned up a few times. The chain employs TRBV19 and TRBJ1-1; the match to TRBD1 covers 9 bases. After removal of 7 bases from V and 5 bases from J, the junction contained 8 bases not matched to a gene. The CDR3 has 14 residues. Germline CDR1 is LNHDA and CDR2 is SQIVND (reference sequence). This CDR3 reads CASNGQGRVTEAFF. The CDR3 coding sequence is TGTGCCAGTAATGGACAGGGGAGGGTTACTGAAGCTTTCTTT.

The chain is built from TRBV5-1 and TRBJ2-2, with TRBD1 as a possible D gene (5 bases). Germline CDR1 SGHRS, CDR2 YFSETQ. The germline V and J ends were trimmed by 10 bases and 0 bases, with 16 bases remaining between them. The CDR3 runs 15 residues. The CDR3 sequence: CAPQRGTSNTGELFF. The DNA for the CDR3 is TGCGCCCCGCAAAGGGGTACCTCGAACACCGGGGAGCTGTTTTTT.

This clonotype was recorded a few times. The chain couples TRBV5-1 to TRBJ2-3; no clear D gene. V was clipped by 2 bases and J by 0 bases, with 10 bases between them. CDR1 is SGHRS, CDR2 YFSETQ, per germline. The CDR3 has 15 residues. The CDR3 protein is CASSFGIPSTDTQYF. CDR3 coding DNA: TGCGCCAGCAGCTTTGGGATCCCTAGCACAGATACGCAGTATTTT.

The V call is TRBV7-9, the J call TRBJ2-2, with D unresolved. V lost 2 bases to trimming and J lost 6 bases, with 13 bases between them. CDR1 SEHNR and CDR2 FQNEAQ come from the germline V gene (reference sequence). The CDR3 extends over 15 amino acids. CDR3 nucleotides: TGTGCCAGCAGCTTAAGGGTCATAAAGGCCGGGGAGCTGTTTTTT. Translation gives CASSLRVIKAGELFF. Variable domain in full (rest from reference TRBV7-9 and TRBJ2-2): DTGVSQNPRHKITKRGQNVTFRCDPISEHNRLYWYRQTLGQGPEFLTYFQNEAQLEKSRLLSDRFSAERPKGSFSTLEIQRTEQGDSAMYLCASSLRVIKAGELFFGEGSRLTVL.

V is TRBV12-3 or TRBV12-4 and J is TRBJ2-7; D possibly corresponds to TRBD1 (5 bases). V shed 2 bases and J shed 6 bases, with 11 bases lying between them. The CDR3 loop spans 13 amino acids. This chain's CDR3 is CASSLLVGVEQYF. As DNA, the CDR3 is TGTGCCAGCAGTTTATTAGTAGGGGTCGAGCAGTACTTC.

This clonotype was recorded at least ten times. The chain employs TRBV5-1 and TRBJ1-1, with D maybe TRBD1 (5 bases). CDR3 length: 15 amino acids. The V gene lost 1 base and the J gene lost 6 bases, with 16 bases spanning the gap. Germline V gene data show CDR1 as SGHRS and CDR2 as YFSETQ. The CDR3 DNA reads as TGCGCCAGCAGCTTGCTGGGGGAAGAGGGGTCTGAAGCTTTCTTT. As protein: CASSLLGEEGSEAFF.

The gene calls are TRBV6-5 and TRBJ1-5; D remains unclear. The V end was cut by 4 bases, the J end by 0 bases, with 7 bases between. This CDR3 has 14 amino acids. From germline, CDR1 is MNHEY and CDR2 SVGAGI. DNA of the CDR3: TGTGCCAGCAGTTCCACCTATAGCAATCAGCCCCAGCATTTT. This encodes CASSSTYSNQPQHF.

The gene calls are TRBV24-1 and TRBJ2-7, with D perhaps matching TRBD1 (5 bases). Trimming stripped 5 bases from V and 2 bases from J, with 12 bases between. CDR1 is KGHDR and CDR2 is SFDVKD in the germline V gene. This CDR3 comprises 14 residues. The CDR3 region has the DNA TGTGCCACCAGTGCAACGACAGCTACCTACGAGCAGTACTTC. It yields the protein CATSATTATYEQYF.

This clonotype has a count of ten or more. The CDR3 coding sequence is TGTGCCAGCAGTGCGGGGTCAGGGCAGCCCCAGCATTTT. Its protein product is CASSAGSGQPQHF. V gene TRBV2 combines with J gene TRBJ1-5; TRBD1 might be the D (5 bases). V was shortened by 4 bases and J by 7 bases, with 11 bases between the two germline ends. The CDR3 totals 13 residues. Looked up from germline, CDR1 is SNHLY and CDR2 is FYNNEI.

In this sample, this clonotype turned up a few times. This chain links TRBV3-1 with TRBJ1-2; D ambiguous. V lost 2 bases and J 4 bases, leaving 8 bases between the germline ends. Germline CDR1 and CDR2: LGHDT and YNNKEL (reference sequence). There are 13 residues in the CDR3. The CDR3 nucleotides are TGTGCCAGCAGCCAAAGGGATTTCTATGGCTACACCTTC. Protein product: CASSQRDFYGYTF.

The chain has TRBV20-1 and TRBJ2-1; TRBD2 matches 9 bases. Germline CDR1 and CDR2: DFQATT and SNEGSKA (reference sequence). The J segment lost 3 bases and the V segment lost 3 bases, leaving 6 bases of the junction unmatched. The CDR3 runs to 15 residues. In DNA, the CDR3 is TGCAGTGCTAGGATCGCGCGGGGGGGCTACAATGAGCAGTTCTTC. Translated: CSARIARGGYNEQFF.

J is TRBJ2-3 and V is TRBV20-1, with TRBD2 matching 8 bases. Per the germline V gene, CDR1 is DFQATT and CDR2 is SNEGSKA (reference sequence). The CDR3 length is 14 residues. The V and J ends lost 2 bases and 5 bases, in that order; junction bases with no gene match: 6. CDR3 in amino acids: CSARMGAGEDTQYF. Written as DNA, the CDR3 is TGCAGTGCTAGAATGGGAGCGGGAGAAGATACGCAGTATTTT.

A word on this clonotype: At one end, the junction sequence differs from germline, possibly due to a read error. The chain links TRBV7-6 to TRBJ2-7; 12 nucleotides align to TRBD2. This CDR3 has 18 residues. Looked up from germline, CDR1 is SGHVS and CDR2 is FNYEAQ. DNA of the CDR3: TGTGCCAGCAGCCCCTTCCCCCGACTAGCGGGAGCCCGGGTGGAGGGGAACTTC. It encodes CASSPFPRLAGARVEGNF.

The chain carries TRBV12-3 or TRBV12-4 and TRBJ1-4; D remains unclear. The CDR3 is 15 amino acids. V was shortened by 4 bases and J by 4 bases, with 13 bases between the two germline ends. The CDR3 nucleotides are TGTGCCAGCAGTTACGGCGCTTACCTTAATGAAAAACTGTTTTTT. Translated, it gives CASSYGAYLNEKLFF.

This clonotype occurred a few times. The chain has TRBV4-1 and TRBJ2-3; 9 nucleotides line up with TRBD2. The CDR3 runs to 16 residues. The ends lost 4 bases at V and 2 bases at J; junction bases unmatched: 7. Germline CDR1 and CDR2: MGHRA and YSYEKL. As DNA, the CDR3 is TGCGCCAGCAGCCCTCGGGCGGGGGGGTTCACAGATACGCAGTATTTT. Translated: CASSPRAGGFTDTQYF.

This clonotype turned up a few times. CDR3 in amino acids: CASSFQGPWYF. Written as DNA, the CDR3 is TGTGCCAGCAGCTTCCAGGGACCGTGGTACTTC. The rearrangement joins TRBV7-9 to TRBJ2-4; the D call may be TRBD1 or TRBD2 (5 bases each). CDR3 length: 11 amino acids. From germline, CDR1 is SEHNR and CDR2 FQNEAQ (reference sequence). Trimming took off 3 bases at V and 15 bases at J, with 12 bases between the two ends.

There are a few counts of this clonotype. The chain couples TRBV20-1 to TRBJ2-5; 10 bases line up with TRBD2. This CDR3 has 14 amino acids. J lost 5 bases, V lost 5 bases, and 8 bases had no gene match. Looked up from germline, CDR1 is DFQATT and CDR2 is SNEGSKA (reference sequence). In DNA, the CDR3 is TGCAGTGCTCCCCCTAGCGGGAGCAGCGAGACCCAGTACTTC. This gives the protein CSAPPSGSSETQYF.

The table lists this clonotype with a few counts. The rearrangement uses TRBV29-1 and TRBJ2-4, with D possibly TRBD1 on 5 matching bases. Trimming cost V 4 bases and J 2 bases, with 9 bases left between them. Germline assignment: CDR1 SQVTM and CDR2 ANQGSEA. There are 13 residues in the CDR3. CDR3 coding DNA: TGCAGCGTTGTACAGGATCCCAAAAACATTCAGTACTTC. Its protein product is CSVVQDPKNIQYF.

The rearrangement joins TRBV5-1 to TRBJ2-5; 7 bases agree with TRBD2. Germline CDR1 is SGHRS and CDR2 is YFSETQ. V shed 0 bases, J shed 3 bases, and the junction held 8 bases outside the gene matches. The CDR3 extends over 16 amino acids. The DNA for the CDR3 is TGCGCCAGCAGCTTGGGTATGACTAGCACTGAAGAGACCCAGTACTTC. It codes for CASSLGMTSTEETQYF.

The rearrangement uses TRBV5-1 and TRBJ2-7; 10 bases are shared with TRBD1. Trimming removed 4 bases from V and 6 bases from J; junction bases left unmatched: 10. Germline V gene lookup returns CDR1 SGHRS and CDR2 YFSETQ. This CDR3 is 15 amino acids long. CDR3 loop: CASSPGDRGNGEQYF. CDR3 sequence (DNA): TGCGCCAGCAGCCCTGGGGACAGGGGAAATGGCGAGCAGTACTTC.

The chain uses TRBV6-5 and TRBJ2-1, with 13 bases aligning to TRBD2. Germline V lookup: CDR1 MNHEY, CDR2 SVGAGI. CDR3 length: 17 amino acids. After removal of 2 bases from V and 0 bases from J, the junction contained 1 base not matched to a gene. The CDR3 DNA reads as TGTGCCAGCAGTTACGGACTAGCGGGGGTCTCCTACAATGAGCAGTTCTTC. Its translation: CASSYGLAGVSYNEQFF.